The present T cell receptor beta chain was sequenced within a study of cytomegalovirus exposure and HLA in healthy donors. Study as a whole: T cells numbering about 179 million yielded some 110 million unique TCR beta sequences in an earlier analysis. The Caucasian-associated ancestry cluster held more than 80% of 300 to 450 genotyped donors.

Germline CDR1 MNHNS, CDR2 SASEGT. The CDR3 runs to 18 residues. After removal of 1 base from V and 4 bases from J, the junction contained 9 bases not matched to a gene. General study points: Cytomegalovirus status was reportedly diagnosed by the classifier with high sensitivity and specificity. Because they were indistinguishable, some V segments, including TRBV6-2 and TRBV6-3, were excluded.

About this clone itself: Its target is not known.

The PCR contained 60 Vbeta and 13 Jbeta primers. The method was immunoSEQ multiplex PCR; TCRdb's version includes in-frame clones alone and lacks a portion of them. The sample records some 120,000 clones, about 80% being singletons. Input material: PBMCs. This TCR was recovered from a male donor in good health and CMV-seronegative. The V call is TRBV6-1, the J call TRBJ1-5; 11 bases align to TRBD1. The CDR3 coding sequence is TGTGCCAGCAGTGAAGGGACAGGGGGCGTGTCTGTAAATCAGCCCCAGCATTTT. Encoded protein: CASSEGTGGVSVNQPQHF.